These 25 T cell receptor beta chains were sequenced from one sample in a study of cytomegalovirus exposure and HLA in healthy donors. PCR used 60 Vbeta primers and 13 Jbeta primers. Sequencing was performed with immunoSEQ multiplex PCR; in TCRdb, only in-frame clones are kept and a portion is missing. Here the sample spans about 160,000 clones, around 77% being singletons. Material: PBMCs. These receptors all stem from a man between 60 and 75 years old in good health and CMV-seronegative.

The chain recombines TRBV7-8 with TRBJ1-2, with TRBD1 as a possible D gene (5 bases). The CDR3 is 17 amino acids. V lost 2 bases, J lost 3 bases, and 19 bases lay in between. Germline V gene data show CDR1 as SGHVS and CDR2 as FQNEAQ. CDR3 residues: CASSLRRFETAHYGYTF. The CDR3 DNA reads TGTGCCAGCAGCTTACGGAGATTCGAGACAGCCCACTATGGCTACACCTTC.

The chain carries TRBV28 and TRBJ1-2, with D hard to call. Germline V gene lookup returns CDR1 MDHEN and CDR2 SYDVKM. The CDR3 has 12 amino acids. Trimming took 4 bases from V and 5 from J, leaving 8 bases between them. This CDR3 reads CASSSQRYGYTF. In DNA form, the CDR3 reads TGTGCCAGCAGTTCTCAGCGGTATGGCTACACCTTC.

The rearrangement joins TRBV5-1 to TRBJ2-1, with TRBD1 as a possible D gene (6 bases). This CDR3 is 15 amino acids long. Germline V gene sequence: CDR1 SGHRS, CDR2 YFSETQ. Trimming shortened V by 0 bases and J by 8 bases, and 15 bases separated the two germline ends. CDR3 loop: CASSLALAQGHEQFF. Here the CDR3 DNA reads TGCGCCAGCAGCTTGGCCTTGGCCCAGGGGCATGAGCAGTTCTTC.

The genes are TRBV9 and TRBJ2-4, with TRBD1 identical over 11 bases. V was clipped by 4 bases and J by 9 bases; unmatched bases: 9. CDR3 size: 15 residues. CDR1 and CDR2 from the germline V gene are SGDLS and YYNGEE. The CDR3 coding sequence is TGTGCCAGCAGCCCGCAGGGACAGGGGGGAGCCATTCAGTACTTC. Protein product: CASSPQGQGGAIQYF.

The rearrangement uses TRBV7-2 and TRBJ2-7; 13 positions match TRBD2. The CDR3 consists of 15 residues. J gave up 7 bases and V 2 bases, and 5 bases lay outside the gene matches. Germline CDR1 is SGHTA and CDR2 is FQGNSA. CDR3 in amino acids: CASSLPLAGGLEQYF. The CDR3 DNA reads as TGTGCCAGCAGCTTACCACTAGCGGGGGGGCTTGAGCAGTACTTC.

The J gene is TRBJ2-3, the V gene TRBV5-1, with TRBD2 as a possible D gene (7 bases). V was trimmed by 0 bases and J by 1 base, leaving 18 bases between them. Per germline, CDR1 SGHRS and CDR2 YFSETQ. CDR3 length: 18 residues. Written as DNA, the CDR3 is TGCGCCAGCAGCTTGGGATGGGGGGGGCCAGGGGGCACAGATACGCAGTATTTT. Its protein product is CASSLGWGGPGGTDTQYF.

The gene calls are TRBV5-8 and TRBJ2-3; D is perhaps TRBD2 (6 bases). The CDR3 spans 15 residues. The V end was cut by 4 bases, the J end by 1 base, with 13 bases between. Germline V gene data show CDR1 as SGHTS and CDR2 as YDEGEE. CDR3 bases: TGTGCCAGCAGCAGAACTAGCTGGGGCACAGATACGCAGTATTTT. Translating gives CASSRTSWGTDTQYF.

V usage is TRBV7-6 and J usage is TRBJ2-1; D perhaps matches TRBD2 (6 bases). The CDR3 contains 15 residues. The ends were cut back, 3 bases at V and 5 bases at J, with 14 bases in the middle. Per germline, CDR1 SGHVS and CDR2 FNYEAQ. Written as DNA, the CDR3 is TGTGCCAGCAGCTTGCGGGGAAAGCCCGACAATGAGCAGTTCTTC. Translating it yields CASSLRGKPDNEQFF. The full variable domain, its missing parts supplied by reference TRBV7-6 and TRBJ2-1, is GAGVSQSPRYKVTKRGQDVALRCDPISGHVSLYWYRQALGQGPEFLTYFNYEAQQDKSGLPNDRFSAERPEGSISTLTIQRTEQRDSAMYRCASSLRGKPDNEQFFGPGTRLTVL.

This clone was counted between two and nine times. In nucleotides, the CDR3 is TGTGCCAGCAGTTATTCTGGGCGCGGCTACACCTTC. Amino acids: CASSYSGRGYTF. The chain uses TRBV27 and TRBJ1-2; D is ambiguous. The CDR3 loop spans 12 amino acids. Germline CDR1 reads MNHEY; CDR2 reads SMNVEV (reference sequence). V lost 4 bases and J lost 8, with 11 bases in between.

The V gene is TRBV19, the J gene TRBJ1-2, with unresolved D. V was pared by 8 bases and J by 3 bases, with 10 bases between. Germline V gene lookup returns CDR1 LNHDA and CDR2 SQIVND (reference sequence). CDR3 size: 12 residues. The CDR3 DNA follows: TGTGCCAGTCGCGCGGGGTACTATGGCTACACCTTC. Protein: CASRAGYYGYTF.

This clone was found once. The chain uses TRBV11-2 and TRBJ2-3, with a possible D match to TRBD1 (5 bases). This CDR3 region has 16 residues. Trimming shortened V by 5 bases and J by 2 bases, and 17 bases separated the two germline ends. Germline assignment: CDR1 SGHAT and CDR2 FQNNGV. DNA for the CDR3: TGTGCCAGCAGCCTTTGGACAAATATCAACACAGATACGCAGTATTTT. This sequence encodes CASSLWTNINTDTQYF.

The chain links TRBV19 to TRBJ1-5, with 7 nucleotides matching TRBD1. Germline V lookup: CDR1 LNHDA, CDR2 SQIVND (reference sequence). This CDR3 is 16 amino acids long. V gave up 8 bases and J gave up 3 bases; unmatched junction bases: 13. The CDR3 reads CASFDGDRYYNQPQHF. The DNA of the CDR3 is TGTGCCAGTTTCGACGGGGACAGATACTACAATCAGCCCCAGCATTTT.

This clone turned up a few times. V and J are TRBV19 and TRBJ2-3; 10 bases agree with TRBD1. CDR3 length: 16 residues. With V trimmed by 4 bases and J by 4 bases, 8 bases remained unmatched. Germline V CDR1 and CDR2: LNHDA, SQIVND (reference sequence). The CDR3 DNA follows: TGTGCCAGTAGTAAGAATTGGGACAGGGGACCAGATACGCAGTATTTT. Translated: CASSKNWDRGPDTQYF. Using reference TRBV19 and TRBJ2-3 for the parts outside the CDR3, the full variable domain is DGGITQSPKYLFRKEGQNVTLSCEQNLNHDAMYWYRQDPGQGLRLIYYSQIVNDFQKGDIAEGYSVSREKKESFPLTVTSAQKNPTAFYLCASSKNWDRGPDTQYFGPGTRLTVL.

CDR3 residues: CASSQNRVSPLHF. The CDR3 nucleotides read TGTGCCAGCAGCCAGAACAGGGTTTCACCCCTCCACTTT. The genes are TRBV4-2 and TRBJ1-6; tentative D call: TRBD1 (6 bases). The V gene lost 3 bases and the J gene lost 9 bases, with 9 bases spanning the gap. This CDR3 has 13 amino acids. Per germline, CDR1 LGHNA and CDR2 YNFKEQ.

The rearrangement uses TRBV28 and TRBJ1-5; D call uncertain. This CDR3 contains 15 residues. Germline V gene sequence: CDR1 MDHEN, CDR2 SYDVKM. Trimming removed 8 bases at V and 5 bases at J, with 19 bases between. CDR3 DNA sequence: TGTGCCAGCCAAGTTTATAGCGGGGATCATCAGCCCCAGCATTTT. It codes for CASQVYSGDHQPQHF.

This clone has more than one count but fewer than ten. J is TRBJ2-7 and V is TRBV6-5; D may be TRBD2 (5 bases). CDR1 MNHEY and CDR2 SVGAGI come from the germline V gene. The CDR3 sequence is 14 residues long. V lost 5 bases, J lost 0 bases, and 11 bases lay in between. CDR3 in DNA: TGTGCCAGCAGTAGCGGAACGACCTCCTACGAGCAGTACTTC. It yields the protein CASSSGTTSYEQYF.

The chain combines TRBV6-5 with TRBJ1-5, with a weak D call TRBD1 (5 bases). This CDR3 has 13 residues. The ends were cut back, 5 bases at V and 2 bases at J, with 7 bases in the middle. Per the germline V gene, CDR1 is MNHEY and CDR2 is SVGAGI. The CDR3 is CASSGGGNQPQHF. The CDR3 DNA follows: TGTGCCAGCAGTGGGGGGGGCAATCAGCCCCAGCATTTT.

This sequence joins TRBV30 and TRBJ1-1; the match to TRBD1 covers 7 bases. Trimming took 0 bases from V and 4 from J; bases not matched to a gene: 5. The CDR3 is made up of 14 amino acids. Germline values: CDR1 GTSNPN, CDR2 SVGIG (reference sequence). Here the CDR3 reads CAWSVGGGGTEAFF. The DNA for the CDR3 is TGTGCCTGGAGTGTAGGGGGCGGAGGCACTGAAGCTTTCTTT. Complete variable domain (other parts from reference TRBV30 and TRBJ1-1): SQTIHQWPATLVQPVGSPLSLECTVEGTSNPNLYWYRQAAGRGLQLLFYSVGIGQISSEVPQNLSASRPQDRQFILSSKKLLLSDSGFYLCAWSVGGGGTEAFFGQGTRLTVV.

This clone was seen a handful of times. The chain is built from TRBV7-2 and TRBJ1-5; the D gene is possibly TRBD1 (5 bases). The CDR3 extends over 13 amino acids. V lost 5 bases and J 1 base, leaving 6 bases between the germline ends. The V gene's germline CDR1 is SGHTA and CDR2 FQGNSA. The CDR3 loop is CASSRTSNQPQHF. The DNA for the CDR3 is TGTGCCAGCAGCCGGACAAGCAATCAGCCCCAGCATTTT.

The rearrangement uses TRBV6-5 and TRBJ2-2, with D possibly being TRBD2 (5 bases). Germline V gene lookup returns CDR1 MNHEY and CDR2 SVGAGI. This CDR3 has 15 residues. Trimming stripped 5 bases from V and 3 bases from J, with 13 bases between. In DNA form, the CDR3 reads TGTGCCAGCAGTACCGGATTCGGGGACACCGGGGAGCTGTTTTTT. Protein sequence: CASSTGFGDTGELFF.

CDR3 sequence reads: CASSEIAGQETQYF. CDR3 in DNA: TGTGCCAGCAGTGAGATAGCGGGACAAGAGACCCAGTACTTC. This chain connects TRBV2 to TRBJ2-5; 8 bases are a match to TRBD2. The CDR3 contains 14 residues. V was pared by 3 bases and J by 2 bases, with 2 bases of the junction left unmatched. Germline assignment: CDR1 SNHLY and CDR2 FYNNEI.

This chain joins TRBV2 and TRBJ2-2; 9 bases map to TRBD1. J gave up 1 base and V 7 bases, and 4 bases lay outside the gene matches. This CDR3 region has 15 residues. CDR1 is SNHLY and CDR2 is FYNNEI in the germline V gene. CDR3 nucleotides: TGTGCCAGCACTGGACAGGGGATGAACACCGGGGAGCTGTTTTTT. It encodes CASTGQGMNTGELFF.

The V and J genes are TRBV10-1 and TRBJ2-2, with 10 bases matching TRBD1. Germline V gives CDR1 WNHNN, CDR2 SYGVQD (reference sequence). This CDR3 region has 15 residues. After removal of 6 bases from V and 6 bases from J, the junction contained 7 bases not matched to a gene. This chain's CDR3 is CASRKRDRGAGELFF. The CDR3 DNA reads TGCGCCAGCAGAAAAAGGGACAGGGGAGCCGGGGAGCTGTTTTTT.

The chain carries TRBV23-1 and TRBJ2-6, with TRBD1 matching 9 bases. TRBV23-1 is noted as an ORF with a role that remains uncertain. The CDR3 loop spans 17 amino acids. The J segment lost 3 bases and the V segment lost 4 bases, leaving 7 bases of the junction unmatched. CDR3 region: CASSLDRGEVGANVLTF. CDR3 coding DNA: TGCGCCAGCAGTCTCGACAGGGGGGAGGTTGGGGCCAACGTCCTGACTTTC.

The chain joins TRBV9 to TRBJ2-7, with D perhaps TRBD2 (6 bases). V was cut by 0 bases and J by 2 bases, with 18 bases left in between. CDR1 is SGDLS, CDR2 YYNGEE, per germline. The length of the CDR3 is 17 residues. CDR3 in amino acids: CASSVDFGTGRPYEQYF. DNA for the CDR3: TGTGCCAGCAGCGTAGATTTCGGAACTGGGAGGCCCTACGAGCAGTACTTC.